These 26 T cell receptor beta chains were sequenced from one sample in a study of human T cells and chemical hapten exposure. Regarding time point: patch test 1, 2 weeks after DPC sensitization. Treatment noted: therapeutic diphenylcyclopropenone sensitization with weekly scalp DPC. MiXCR, applied by TCRdb to the RACE reads, yields one record per CDR3 protein. The sample shows 180,000 or so distinct CDR3 sequences, approximately 20% of them seen only once. The sequences come from whole blood, collected in connection with sensitization to the hapten diphenylcyclopropenone (DPC). The receptors stem from a woman aged 50 to 60 with alopecia areata. Some clones in this sample may be carry-over from other donors' samples.

This chain connects TRBV6-1 to TRBJ2-2; maybe TRBD1 (6 bases). The CDR3 extends over 14 amino acids. V was clipped by 6 bases and J by 2 bases, with 10 bases between them. The V gene's germline CDR1 is MNHNS and CDR2 SASEGT. CDR3: CASRGAANTGELFF. The CDR3 nucleotides are TGTGCCAGCAGGGGGGCAGCAAACACCGGGGAGCTGTTTTTT.

V is TRBV10-1 and J is TRBJ1-5; D call uncertain. The CDR3 consists of 12 residues. Trimming shortened V by 3 bases and J by 4 bases, and 4 bases separated the two germline ends. Looked up from germline, CDR1 is WNHNN and CDR2 is SYGVQD (reference sequence). The CDR3 reads CASSDPNQPQHF. The CDR3, as DNA: TGCGCCAGCAGTGACCCGAATCAGCCCCAGCATTTT.

The rearrangement links TRBV24-1 to TRBJ2-2; 7 bases are a match to TRBD1. The V gene's germline CDR1 is KGHDR and CDR2 SFDVKD. V trimming: 3 bases; J trimming: 6 bases; junction bases outside the gene matches: 30. CDR3 length: 23 residues. The chain's CDR3 is CATSDHTYLPPADRPGVAGELFF. The DNA for the CDR3 is TGTGCCACCAGTGATCACACTTACTTACCACCAGCGGACAGGCCCGGCGTCGCCGGGGAGCTGTTTTTT.

In its sample, this clonotype was seen a few times. This chain links TRBV11-2 with TRBJ1-1; D ambiguous. The CDR3 is 15 residues long. The V and J ends lost 1 base and 1 base respectively, with 10 bases between them. Germline CDR1 is SGHAT and CDR2 is FQNNGV. The CDR3 loop reads CASSLGNAENTEAFF. In DNA, the CDR3 is TGTGCCAGCAGCTTAGGAAACGCCGAGAACACTGAAGCTTTCTTT. Complete variable domain (other parts from reference TRBV11-2 and TRBJ1-1): EAGVAQSPRYKIIEKRQSVAFWCNPISGHATLYWYQQILGQGPKLLIQFQNNGVVDDSQLPKDRFSAERLKGVDSTLKIQPAKLEDSAVYLCASSLGNAENTEAFFGQGTRLTVV.

V usage is TRBV12-3 or TRBV12-4 and J usage is TRBJ2-5; D possibly corresponds to TRBD2 (6 bases). The V and J ends lost 5 bases and 0 bases respectively, with 19 bases between them. The CDR3 consists of 17 residues. The chain's CDR3 is CASSPQAGPMYQETQYF. CDR3 nucleotide sequence: TGTGCCAGCAGTCCTCAGGCGGGGCCTATGTACCAAGAGACCCAGTACTTC.

V usage is TRBV3-1 and J usage is TRBJ2-3, with D possibly matching TRBD2 (6 bases). V was cut by 4 bases and J by 3 bases, with 11 bases left in between. CDR1 is LGHDT and CDR2 is YNNKEL in the germline V gene (reference sequence). This CDR3 is 14 amino acids long. Here the CDR3 reads CASSLRLGTDTQYF. The DNA of the CDR3 is TGTGCCAGCAGCCTTCGACTAGGAACAGATACGCAGTATTTT.

There are a few counts of this clonotype. J is TRBJ2-1 and V is TRBV29-1; D remains ambiguous. Germline V gene lookup returns CDR1 SQVTM and CDR2 ANQGSEA. CDR3 length equals 11 residues. V was clipped by 7 bases and J by 10 bases, with 14 bases between them. For the CDR3, the DNA is TGCAGCGGCGTGCTAGTAAAGGAGCAGTTCTTC. Translated: CSGVLVKEQFF.

This clonotype showed up just a few times. The genes are TRBV10-3 and TRBJ2-4; weak D call: TRBD2 (6 bases). The CDR3 loop spans 13 amino acids. The V end lost 8 bases, the J end lost 6 bases, and 14 bases lay between the germline ends. CDR1 is ENHRY, CDR2 SYGVKD, per germline. CDR3 residues: CAISLSGGNIQYF. The CDR3 DNA reads TGTGCCATCTCCTTATCCGGGGGAAACATTCAGTACTTC.

This chain uses TRBV2 with TRBJ1-2, with 8 positions matching TRBD1. The junction had 10 bases not matched to a gene; V was cut back by 8 bases and J by 8 bases. CDR3 size: 13 residues. Germline V gene sequence: CDR1 SNHLY, CDR2 FYNNEI. CDR3 coding DNA: TGTGCCAGCGGCAAGGGACAGGTGGACGGCTACACCTTC. This translates into CASGKGQVDGYTF.

This clonotype has only a few counts. The chain uses TRBV2 and TRBJ2-2, with D tentatively TRBD1 or TRBD2 (6 bases each). The CDR3 length is 15 residues. Germline-derived CDR1 and CDR2 are SNHLY and FYNNEI. Trimming removed 2 bases from V and 4 bases from J, with 11 bases in between. CDR3 in DNA: TGTGCCAGCAGTGAACAGGGGAGGTCCACCGGGGAGCTGTTTTTT. Translation gives CASSEQGRSTGELFF.

V usage is TRBV6-5 and J usage is TRBJ1-3; 10 bases are a match to TRBD1. This CDR3 has 16 residues. J gave up 5 bases and V 5 bases, and 9 bases lay outside the gene matches. CDR1 is MNHEY, CDR2 SVGAGI, per germline. As DNA, the CDR3 is TGTGCCAGCAGTGACCCGGGACAGGGGTCCAGAAACACCATATATTTT. Its translation is CASSDPGQGSRNTIYF.

This clonotype came up a few times. The rearrangement joins TRBV6-1 to TRBJ2-7, with 7 nucleotides matching TRBD2. The CDR3 runs 16 residues. Germline V gene sequence: CDR1 MNHNS, CDR2 SASEGT. Trimming took 6 bases from V and 0 from J; bases not matched to a gene: 11. The CDR3 loop is CASRILTSPSSYEQYF. CDR3 DNA sequence: TGTGCCAGCAGAATCCTGACTAGCCCAAGCTCCTACGAGCAGTACTTC.

A few counts support this clonotype. V is TRBV9 and J is TRBJ1-5; possibly TRBD1 for D (6 bases). CDR1 SGDLS and CDR2 YYNGEE come from the germline V gene. V was pared by 2 bases and J by 0 bases, with 9 bases between. This CDR3 spans 15 amino acids. As DNA, the CDR3 is TGTGCCAGCAGCGTCACAGGGCTTAGCAATCAGCCCCAGCATTTT. This gives the protein CASSVTGLSNQPQHF.

A few counts support this clonotype. The chain has TRBV29-1 and TRBJ1-1; D is ambiguous. Germline lookup yields CDR1 SQVTM and CDR2 ANQGSEA. V lost 4 bases to trimming and J lost 0 bases, with 6 bases between them. This CDR3 contains 12 residues. The CDR3, as DNA: TGCAGCGTTGTCATACTGAACACTGAAGCTTTCTTT. Translated: CSVVILNTEAFF.

The V gene is TRBV18, the J gene TRBJ2-1; 7 bases match TRBD2. This CDR3 comprises 16 residues. J was trimmed by 5 bases and V by 0 bases; bases with no gene match: 7. Per the germline V gene, CDR1 is KGHSH and CDR2 is LQKENI. The CDR3 DNA sequence: TGTGCCAGCTCACCACCGATGGCGGGAGTTGACAATGAGCAGTTCTTC. Translation: CASSPPMAGVDNEQFF.

The J gene is TRBJ2-2, the V gene TRBV7-2; D is unclear. Trimming removed 4 bases at V and 9 bases at J, with 9 bases between. CDR1 is SGHTA and CDR2 is FQGNSA in the germline V gene. The CDR3 covers 12 residues. CDR3 nucleotide sequence: TGTGCCAGCAGCTCCCCCCCAAGGGAGCTGTTTTTT. Translation: CASSSPPRELFF.

In its sample, this clonotype was seen once. V is TRBV12-3 or TRBV12-4 and J is TRBJ1-2; 7 bases fit TRBD1. Trimming cost V 7 bases and J 8 bases; bases outside gene matches: 13. The CDR3 spans 14 residues. This CDR3 is CASTKTGRVVGYTF. Here the CDR3 DNA reads TGTGCCAGCACCAAGACAGGGCGCGTTGTCGGCTACACCTTC.

The chain recombines TRBV12-3 or TRBV12-4 with TRBJ2-7, with D hard to call. The CDR3 length is 14 residues. V lost 2 bases to trimming and J lost 5 bases, with 13 bases between them. In nucleotides, the CDR3 is TGTGCCAGCAGTTTATGGGGTCTTCTGGACGAGCAGTACTTC. This translates into CASSLWGLLDEQYF.

This rearrangement joins TRBV18 to TRBJ2-7; a weak D match, TRBD1 (6 bases). Germline-derived CDR1 and CDR2 are KGHSH and LQKENI. V gave up 2 bases and J gave up 0 bases, with 11 bases separating them. This CDR3 comprises 15 residues. In DNA form, the CDR3 reads TGTGCCAGCTCACCAGTCCAGGGGAGCTCCTACGAGCAGTACTTC. Amino acids: CASSPVQGSSYEQYF. The variable domain in full, completed from reference TRBV18 and TRBJ2-7, reads NAGVMQNPRHLVRRRGQEARLRCSPMKGHSHVYWYRQLPEEGLKFMVYLQKENIIDESGMPKERFSAEFPKEGPSILRIQQVVRGDSAAYFCASSPVQGSSYEQYFGPGTRLTVT.

The chain carries TRBV29-1 and TRBJ1-1; D call uncertain. CDR1 is SQVTM and CDR2 is ANQGSEA in the germline V gene. CDR3 length: 13 residues. Trimming removed 8 bases at V and 8 bases at J, with 21 bases between. The CDR3 here is CSTMRPLSLEAFF. CDR3 bases: TGCAGCACAATGAGGCCGTTGTCGTTGGAAGCTTTCTTT.

The J gene is TRBJ2-3, the V gene TRBV20-1; no definite D call. Trimming shortened V by 3 bases and J by 2 bases, and 9 bases separated the two germline ends. Germline values: CDR1 DFQATT, CDR2 SNEGSKA (reference sequence). This CDR3 comprises 13 residues. This CDR3 reads CSASRVITDTQYF. Written as DNA, the CDR3 is TGCAGTGCTAGCCGGGTGATCACAGATACGCAGTATTTT.

The chain carries TRBV20-1 and TRBJ1-1; TRBD1 agrees at 7 bases. Germline-derived CDR1 and CDR2 are DFQATT and SNEGSKA (reference sequence). V gave up 3 bases and J gave up 1 base; unmatched junction bases: 2. The CDR3 has 13 residues. The CDR3 reads CSARAGGNTEAFF. CDR3 in DNA: TGCAGTGCTAGGGCAGGGGGGAACACTGAAGCTTTCTTT.

This clonotype was seen only a few times. V is TRBV6-6 and J is TRBJ2-5, with D perhaps assigned TRBD1 or TRBD2 (5 bases each). This CDR3 contains 13 residues. Germline loops: CDR1 MNHNY, CDR2 SVGAGI (reference sequence). V lost 4 bases and J 10 bases, leaving 16 bases between the germline ends. CDR3 loop: CASSSGTGRIQYF. The CDR3 DNA reads TGTGCCAGCAGTTCCGGGACGGGACGGATCCAGTACTTC.

The rearrangement uses TRBV6-5 and TRBJ2-1; 10 positions agree with TRBD2. From germline, CDR1 is MNHEY and CDR2 SVGAGI. J was trimmed by 4 bases and V by 5 bases; bases with no gene match: 2. The CDR3 extends over 14 amino acids. The CDR3 here is CASSRLAGYNEQFF. In nucleotides, the CDR3 is TGTGCCAGCAGTCGACTAGCGGGTTACAATGAGCAGTTCTTC.

The chain carries TRBV12-3 or TRBV12-4 and TRBJ1-1; a weak D match, TRBD1 (5 bases). Between the trimmed V and J ends, which lost 6 bases and 6 bases, there was a span of 14 bases. This CDR3 has 13 residues. The CDR3 nucleotides read TGTGCCAGCAGGGACGCCAGGGTGGCTGAAGCTTTCTTT. Protein sequence: CASRDARVAEAFF.

The J gene is TRBJ2-2, the V gene TRBV9, with 14 bases fitting TRBD2. Trimming removed 4 bases from V and 3 bases from J; junction bases left unmatched: 8. This CDR3 contains 18 residues. The germline V gene has CDR1 SGDLS and CDR2 YYNGEE. CDR3 sequence (DNA): TGTGCCAGCAGCCGTGGACTAGCGGGAGGAGGGGACACCGGGGAGCTGTTTTTT. This translates into CASSRGLAGGGDTGELFF.